The 9 T cell receptor beta chains reported below all come from one sample, sequenced in a study of beta chain features in type 1 diabetes. Points from the study as a whole: Type 1 diabetes patients had TCRB CDR3s that were shorter (moderately but significantly so) in all four CD4+ subsets.

Every bit of the isolated RNA underwent reverse transcription, so sequencing read expressed TCRB transcripts. Profiling relied on immunoSEQ multiplex PCR, and the TCRdb table lists in-frame clones only, not all of them. The table includes roughly 180,000 clones, around 8% detected once. Antigens for these TCRs are unknown. Material for sequencing was central memory CD4+ T cells from blood. These receptor sequences come from a woman in her thirties or forties with type 1 diabetes.

This clone appeared a few times. The chain has TRBV7-9 and TRBJ2-3; no clear D gene. Germline loops: CDR1 SEHNR, CDR2 FQNEAQ (reference sequence). The CDR3 contains 11 residues. V was clipped by 6 bases and J by 3 bases, with 4 bases between them. CDR3 DNA: TGTGCCAGCAGTTCGACAGATACGCAGTATTTT. As protein: CASSSTDTQYF.

This clone was detected a few times. The chain has TRBV10-3 and TRBJ1-1, with 9 positions matching TRBD1. The junction had 5 bases not matched to a gene; V was cut back by 5 bases and J by 4 bases. The CDR3 runs to 14 residues. Looked up from germline, CDR1 is ENHRY and CDR2 is SYGVKD. The CDR3 DNA is TGTGCCATCAGTAGGACAGGGGAGGGCACTGAAGCTTTCTTT. It is translated as CAISRTGEGTEAFF.

This clone was detected a few times. The genes are TRBV29-1 and TRBJ2-2; 7 bases line up with TRBD1. V trimming: 4 bases; J trimming: 7 bases; junction bases outside the gene matches: 9. Germline assignment: CDR1 SQVTM and CDR2 ANQGSEA. This CDR3 is built from 14 residues. This chain's CDR3 is CSVGRDSARGELFF. Here the CDR3 DNA reads TGCAGCGTTGGAAGGGACAGTGCCCGCGGGGAGCTGTTTTTT.

This clone was seen only a few times. The sample holds other DNA sequences that translate to the same CDR3. The chain combines TRBV5-1 with TRBJ1-5; D is perhaps TRBD1 (5 bases). Germline values: CDR1 SGHRS, CDR2 YFSETQ. V lost 3 bases, J lost 0 bases, and 10 bases lay in between. The CDR3 has 15 amino acids. The CDR3 is CASSSTGDSNQPQHF. The CDR3 bases are TGCGCCAGCAGCTCTACAGGAGATAGCAATCAGCCCCAGCATTTT.

This clone was seen a handful of times. This chain connects TRBV7-3 to TRBJ2-1, with 10 bases fitting TRBD2. Trimming cost V 2 bases and J 6 bases; bases outside gene matches: 10. Germline V gene lookup returns CDR1 SGHTA and CDR2 FQGTGA. The CDR3 consists of 17 residues. The DNA for the CDR3 is TGTGCCAGCAGCTTATGGGGGTCGCTAGCGGGAGTCAATGAGCAGTTCTTC. This gives the protein CASSLWGSLAGVNEQFF.

J is TRBJ1-2 and V is TRBV6-6, with D tentatively TRBD1 (5 bases). The CDR3 is 14 amino acids. Germline loops: CDR1 MNHNY, CDR2 SVGAGI (reference sequence). Deletions cut 8 bases from V and 2 bases from J, with 15 bases between. In DNA form, the CDR3 reads TGTGCCAGCTTGCCGGGGGGGTCCAACTATGGCTACACCTTC. Its protein is CASLPGGSNYGYTF.

A few counts support this clone. The chain carries TRBV18 and TRBJ2-3; D remains unclear. CDR1 KGHSH and CDR2 LQKENI come from the germline V gene. The CDR3 is made up of 13 amino acids. V was clipped by 6 bases and J by 1 base, with 8 bases between them. The CDR3 reads CASSDIRTDTQYF. The CDR3 DNA reads as TGTGCCAGCTCCGACATTCGCACAGATACGCAGTATTTT.

The rearrangement links TRBV19 to TRBJ2-1; 9 bases are shared with TRBD2. Unmatched junction bases numbered 2, after V lost 1 base and J lost 7 bases. There are 14 residues in the CDR3. The germline V gene encodes CDR1 LNHDA and CDR2 SQIVND (reference sequence). CDR3 coding DNA: TGTGCCAGTAGTATAGTCCTAGCGGGGAATGAGCAGTTCTTC. Its translation is CASSIVLAGNEQFF.

This clone has more than one count but fewer than ten. Relative to the germline gene, one junction end is altered; a read error may explain this. The chain joins TRBV5-4 to TRBJ2-2; no firm D call. Germline-derived CDR1 and CDR2 are SGHNT and YYREEE (reference sequence). This CDR3 has 15 residues. DNA for the CDR3: TGCGCCAGCAGCCAAGATTTTGTATCCACTGGGGAGCTGTTTTTT. Its translation: CASSQDFVSTGELFF.